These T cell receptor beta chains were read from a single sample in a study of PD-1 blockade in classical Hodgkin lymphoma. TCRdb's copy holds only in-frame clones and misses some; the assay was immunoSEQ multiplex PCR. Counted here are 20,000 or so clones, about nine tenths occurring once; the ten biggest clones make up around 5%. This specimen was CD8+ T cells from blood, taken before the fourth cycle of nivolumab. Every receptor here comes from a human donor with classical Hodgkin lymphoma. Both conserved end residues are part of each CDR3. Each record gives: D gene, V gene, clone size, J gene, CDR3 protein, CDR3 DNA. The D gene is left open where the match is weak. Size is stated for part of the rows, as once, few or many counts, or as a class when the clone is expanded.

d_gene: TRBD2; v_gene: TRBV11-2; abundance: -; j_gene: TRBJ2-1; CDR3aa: CASSSGLAGGTETYNEQFF; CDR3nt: TGTGCCAGCAGCTCGGGACTAGCGGGAGGCACAGAAACCTACAATGAGCAGTTCTTC
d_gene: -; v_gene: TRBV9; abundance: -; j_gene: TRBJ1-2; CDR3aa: CASSVGGGNGYTF; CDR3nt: TGTGCCAGCAGCGTAGGAGGAGGGAATGGCTACACCTTC
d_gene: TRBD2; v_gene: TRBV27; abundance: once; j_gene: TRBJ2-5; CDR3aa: CASSLSRGGEETQYF; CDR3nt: TGTGCCAGCAGTTTATCACGGGGGGGTGAGGAGACCCAGTACTTC
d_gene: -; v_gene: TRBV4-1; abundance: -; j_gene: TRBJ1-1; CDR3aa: CASSLSPLDRWGMNTEAFF; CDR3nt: TGCGCCAGCAGCCTCTCCCCTCTGGACCGTTGGGGGATGAACACTGAAGCTTTCTTT
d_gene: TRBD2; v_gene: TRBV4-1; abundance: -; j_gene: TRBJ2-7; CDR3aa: CASSQALVLAGGEQYF; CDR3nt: TGCGCCAGCAGCCAAGCCCTGGTACTAGCGGGAGGCGAGCAGTACTTC
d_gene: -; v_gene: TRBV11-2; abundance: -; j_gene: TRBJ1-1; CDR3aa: CASSLQWENTEAFF; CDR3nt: TGTGCCAGCAGCCTTCAGTGGGAGAACACTGAAGCTTTCTTT
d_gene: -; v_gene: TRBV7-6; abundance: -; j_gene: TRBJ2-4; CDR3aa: CASSLDGGIQYF; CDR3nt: TGTGCCAGCAGCTTAGATGGGGGCATTCAGTACTTC
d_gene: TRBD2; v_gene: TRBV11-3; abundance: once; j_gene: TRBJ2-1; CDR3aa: CASSLSTSGNNEQFF; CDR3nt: TGTGCCAGCAGCTTAAGTACTAGCGGTAACAATGAGCAGTTCTTC
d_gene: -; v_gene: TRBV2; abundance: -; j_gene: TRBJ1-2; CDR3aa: CASIGQDYGYTF; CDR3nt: TGTGCCAGCATAGGGCAGGACTATGGCTACACCTTC
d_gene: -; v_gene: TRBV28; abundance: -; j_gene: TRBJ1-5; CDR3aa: CASSPSPRIHSNQPQHF; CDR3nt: TGTGCCAGCAGTCCCTCCCCGCGGATACATAGCAATCAGCCCCAGCATTTT
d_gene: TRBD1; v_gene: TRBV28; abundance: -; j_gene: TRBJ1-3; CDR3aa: CASSRTGAGNTIYF; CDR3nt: TGTGCCAGCAGTAGGACAGGGGCGGGAAACACCATATATTTT
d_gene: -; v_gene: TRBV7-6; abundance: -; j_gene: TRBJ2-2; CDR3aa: CASSLTLRTGELFF; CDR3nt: TGTGCCAGCAGCTTAACCCTTCGCACCGGGGAGCTGTTTTTT
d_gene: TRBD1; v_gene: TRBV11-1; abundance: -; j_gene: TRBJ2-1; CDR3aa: CASSLYRGGNEQFF; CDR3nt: TGTGCCAGCAGCCTCTACAGGGGCGGCAATGAGCAGTTCTTC
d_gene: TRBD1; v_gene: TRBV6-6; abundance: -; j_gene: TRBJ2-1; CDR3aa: CASKSGTGNEQFF; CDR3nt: TGTGCCAGCAAAAGTGGGACAGGCAATGAGCAGTTCTTC
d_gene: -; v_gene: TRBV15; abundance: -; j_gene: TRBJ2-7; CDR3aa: CATSVRSDYEQYF; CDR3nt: TGTGCCACCAGCGTGAGGTCCGACTACGAGCAGTACTTC
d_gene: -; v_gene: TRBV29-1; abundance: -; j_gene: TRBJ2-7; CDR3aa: CSATLEGTFPYEQYF; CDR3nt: TGCAGCGCCACGTTAGAGGGGACTTTCCCCTACGAGCAGTACTTC
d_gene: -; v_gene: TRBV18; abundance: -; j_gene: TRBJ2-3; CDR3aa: CASSPLAGSYSTDTQYF; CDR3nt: TGTGCCAGCTCACCACTGGCTGGGTCCTATAGCACAGATACGCAGTATTTT
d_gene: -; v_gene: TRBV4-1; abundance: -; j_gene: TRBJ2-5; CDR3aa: CASSPRGLNTAAETQYF; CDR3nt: TGCGCCAGCAGCCCCCGGGGCCTGAATACGGCAGCCGAGACCCAGTACTTC
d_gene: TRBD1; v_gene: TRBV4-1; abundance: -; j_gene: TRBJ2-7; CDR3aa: CASSQRDRGQGEQYF; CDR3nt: TGCGCCAGCAGCCAGCGGGACAGGGGGCAAGGAGAGCAGTACTTC
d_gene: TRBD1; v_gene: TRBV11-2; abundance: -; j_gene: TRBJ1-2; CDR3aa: CASSLGTGGLGHGYTF; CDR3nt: TGTGCCAGCAGCTTAGGGACAGGGGGATTGGGTCATGGCTACACCTTC
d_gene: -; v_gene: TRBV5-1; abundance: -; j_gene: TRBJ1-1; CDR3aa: CASSLVDLGGTEAFF; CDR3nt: TGCGCCAGCAGCTTGGTGGACCTCGGGGGCACTGAAGCTTTCTTT
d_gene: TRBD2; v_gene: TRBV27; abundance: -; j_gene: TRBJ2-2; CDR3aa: CASSSGTSGTGELFF; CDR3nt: TGTGCCAGCAGTTCCGGGACTAGCGGGACCGGGGAGCTGTTTTTT
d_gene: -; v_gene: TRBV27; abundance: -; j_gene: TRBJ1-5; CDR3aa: CASSLSGGVEPQHF; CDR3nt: TGTGCCAGCAGTTTATCCGGGGGTGTGGAGCCCCAGCATTTT
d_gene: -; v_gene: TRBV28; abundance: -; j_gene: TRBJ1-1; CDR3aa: CASSQDTLNTEAFF; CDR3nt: TGTGCCAGCAGTCAGGACACCTTGAACACTGAAGCTTTCTTT
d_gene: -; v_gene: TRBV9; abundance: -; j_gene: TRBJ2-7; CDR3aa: CASSSKAGFYEQYF; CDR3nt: TGTGCCAGCAGCTCAAAGGCAGGGTTCTACGAGCAGTACTTC
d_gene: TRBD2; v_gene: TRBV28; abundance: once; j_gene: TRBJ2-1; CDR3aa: CASSFEGCCTRGTSGRNEQFF; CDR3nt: TGTGCCAGCAGTTTCGAGGGTTGTTGTACCCGGGGGACTAGCGGGAGAAATGAGCAGTTCTTC
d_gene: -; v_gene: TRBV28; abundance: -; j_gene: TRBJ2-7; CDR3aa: CASRPWAVIYEQYF; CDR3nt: TGTGCCAGTCGGCCGTGGGCAGTGATCTACGAGCAGTACTTC
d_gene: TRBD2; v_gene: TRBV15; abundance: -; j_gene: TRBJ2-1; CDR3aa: CATSRPGTSGRVISDEQFF; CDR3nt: TGTGCCACCAGCAGACCTGGGACTAGCGGGAGGGTTATTTCTGATGAGCAGTTCTTC
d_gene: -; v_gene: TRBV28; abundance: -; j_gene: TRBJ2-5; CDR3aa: CASSLFAEQETQYF; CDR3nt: TGTGCCAGCAGTTTATTTGCAGAGCAAGAGACCCAGTACTTC
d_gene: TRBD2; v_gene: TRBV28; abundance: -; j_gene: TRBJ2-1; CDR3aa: CASSFIAGRTSLFNEQFF; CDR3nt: TGTGCCAGCAGTTTTATAGCGGGGAGAACCTCCTTATTCAATGAGCAGTTCTTC
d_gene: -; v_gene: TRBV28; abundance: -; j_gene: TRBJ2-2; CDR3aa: CASVEGRSTGELFF; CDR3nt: TGTGCCAGCGTTGAGGGGCGGAGCACCGGGGAGCTGTTTTTT
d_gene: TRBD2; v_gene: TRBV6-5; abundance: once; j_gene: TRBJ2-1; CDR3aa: CASSYSLAGGRNEQFF; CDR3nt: TGTGCCAGCAGTTACTCGCTAGCGGGAGGGAGGAATGAGCAGTTCTTC
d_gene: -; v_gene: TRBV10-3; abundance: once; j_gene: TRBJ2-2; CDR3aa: CATNTGELFF; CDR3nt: TGTGCCACTAACACCGGGGAGCTGTTTTTT
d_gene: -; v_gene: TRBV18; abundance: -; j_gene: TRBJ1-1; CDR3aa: CASSRELVMNTEAFF; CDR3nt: TGTGCCAGCTCACGAGAGTTAGTCATGAACACTGAAGCTTTCTTT
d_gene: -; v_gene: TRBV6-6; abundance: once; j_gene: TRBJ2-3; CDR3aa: CASRAPGDARDTQYF; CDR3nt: TGTGCCAGCAGGGCACCGGGAGACGCGAGGGATACGCAGTATTTT
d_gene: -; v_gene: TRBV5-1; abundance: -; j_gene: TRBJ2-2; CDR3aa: CASSLVPGEGNTGELFF; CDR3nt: TGCGCCAGCAGCTTGGTACCGGGAGAGGGGAACACCGGGGAGCTGTTTTTT
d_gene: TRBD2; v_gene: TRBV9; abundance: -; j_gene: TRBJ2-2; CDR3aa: CASSVSGANTGELFF; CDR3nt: TGTGCCAGCAGCGTTAGCGGGGCGAACACCGGGGAGCTGTTTTTT
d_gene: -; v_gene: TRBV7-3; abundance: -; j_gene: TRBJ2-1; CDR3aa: CASSLGSGLSSYNEQFF; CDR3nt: TGTGCCAGCAGCTTAGGTAGCGGACTAAGCTCCTACAATGAGCAGTTCTTC
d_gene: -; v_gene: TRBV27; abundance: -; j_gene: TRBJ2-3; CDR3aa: CASGTAPRGLTDTQYF; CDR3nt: TGTGCCAGCGGCACCGCCCCGAGGGGACTCACAGATACGCAGTATTTT
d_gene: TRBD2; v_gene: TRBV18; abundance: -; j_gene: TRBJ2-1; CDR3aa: CASSPPAGLAGYEQFF; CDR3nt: TGTGCCAGCTCACCACCGGCGGGACTAGCGGGATATGAGCAGTTCTTC
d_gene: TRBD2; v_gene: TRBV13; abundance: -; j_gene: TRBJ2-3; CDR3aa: CASSLRVATSGLTQYF; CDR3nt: TGTGCCAGCAGCTTACGGGTAGCGACTAGCGGGCTGACGCAGTATTTT
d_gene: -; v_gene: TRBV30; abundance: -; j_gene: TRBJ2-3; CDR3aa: CAWSQGFGTDTQYF; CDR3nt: TGTGCCTGGAGTCAAGGCTTTGGGACAGATACGCAGTATTTT
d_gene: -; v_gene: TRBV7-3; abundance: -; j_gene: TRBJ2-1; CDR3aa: CASSLSSGSSYNEQFF; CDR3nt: TGTGCCAGCAGCTTAAGTAGCGGAAGCTCCTACAATGAGCAGTTCTTC
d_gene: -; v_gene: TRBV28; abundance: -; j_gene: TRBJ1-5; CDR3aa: CASSLWVNQPQHF; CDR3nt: TGTGCCAGCAGTTTATGGGTCAATCAGCCCCAGCATTTT
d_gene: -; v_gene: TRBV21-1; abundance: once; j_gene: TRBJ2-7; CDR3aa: CASSKGGGSSYFYEQYF; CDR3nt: TGTGCCAGCAGCAAAGGGGGAGGGTCATCCTATTTCTACGAGCAGTACTTC
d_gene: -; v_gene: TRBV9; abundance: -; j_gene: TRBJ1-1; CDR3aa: CASSVVRRGTEAFF; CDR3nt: TGTGCCAGCAGCGTAGTACGGCGGGGCACTGAAGCTTTCTTT
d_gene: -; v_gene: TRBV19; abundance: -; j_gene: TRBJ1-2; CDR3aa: CASSSSGDPLFSYTF; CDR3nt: TGTGCCAGTAGTTCCTCCGGGGACCCACTATTCAGCTACACCTTC
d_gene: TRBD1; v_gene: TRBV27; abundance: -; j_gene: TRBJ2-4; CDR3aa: CASSTGTGGWKTKNIQYF; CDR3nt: TGTGCCAGCAGCACCGGGACAGGGGGTTGGAAGACCAAAAACATTCAGTACTTC
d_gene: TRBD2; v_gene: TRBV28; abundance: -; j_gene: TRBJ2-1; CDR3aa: CASSFEREGRDEQFF; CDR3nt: TGTGCCAGCAGTTTTGAGCGGGAGGGCCGGGATGAGCAGTTCTTC
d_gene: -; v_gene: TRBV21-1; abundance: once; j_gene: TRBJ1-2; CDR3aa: CASSKVGTGTFYGYTF; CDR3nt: -
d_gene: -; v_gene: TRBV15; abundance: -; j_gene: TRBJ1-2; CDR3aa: CATSRAGRQHYGYTF; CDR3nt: TGTGCCACCAGCAGAGCGGGCCGGCAGCATTATGGCTACACCTTC
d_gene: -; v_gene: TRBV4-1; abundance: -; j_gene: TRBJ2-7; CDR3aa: CASSGTDSYEQYF; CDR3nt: TGCGCCAGCAGTGGGACGGACTCCTACGAGCAGTACTTC